A single sample is the source of the 21 T cell receptor beta chains below, sequenced in a study of chemoradiotherapy in HPV16-positive cancers. Sequenced by immunoSEQ multiplex PCR; TCRdb stores in-frame clones only, minus some. The sample lists around 610 clones; roughly 90% were seen once. The specimen was tumor tissue, collected from a patient who underwent chemoradiotherapy. The source of these receptors is a human donor with HPV-associated anogenital cancer.

The chain couples TRBV9 to TRBJ2-3, with a tentative D call TRBD2 (5 bases). Germline V gives CDR1 SGDLS, CDR2 YYNGEE. This CDR3 spans 13 amino acids. V gave up 3 bases and J gave up 6 bases, with 11 bases separating them. CDR3: CASSGVRRDTQYF. The CDR3 nucleotides read TGTGCCAGCAGCGGGGTAAGGAGGGATACGCAGTATTTT.

V and J are TRBV18 and TRBJ2-6; a weak D match, TRBD1 (5 bases). Germline V gene data show CDR1 as KGHSH and CDR2 as LQKENI. CDR3 length equals 17 residues. V was trimmed by 6 bases and J by 1 base, leaving 16 bases between them. The DNA for the CDR3 is TGTGCCAGCTCCCGGGCACAGGACCTTTCTGGGGCCAACGTCCTGACTTTC. Its protein is CASSRAQDLSGANVLTF.

V is TRBV15 and J is TRBJ1-1; D unclear. This CDR3 contains 16 residues. Per germline, CDR1 LNHNV and CDR2 YYDKDF (reference sequence). V dropped 1 base and J dropped 4 bases, with 16 bases sitting between them. Here the CDR3 reads CATSRVGRTRGTEAFF. In DNA, the CDR3 is TGTGCCACCAGCAGAGTGGGGAGGACTCGAGGCACTGAAGCTTTCTTT.

The chain uses TRBV9 and TRBJ1-4, with 8 bases lining up with TRBD1. V gave up 3 bases and J gave up 5 bases; unmatched junction bases: 6. This CDR3 has 15 amino acids. The germline gives CDR1 SGDLS, CDR2 YYNGEE. CDR3 in DNA: TGTGCCAGCAGCGAGGGGGGACAGGTGAATGAAAAACTGTTTTTT. Protein sequence: CASSEGGQVNEKLFF.

This clone was seen only a few times. The chain uses TRBV6-5 and TRBJ1-1; D uncertain. The germline V gene encodes CDR1 MNHEY and CDR2 SVGAGI. The length of the CDR3 is 14 residues. The V gene lost 2 bases and the J gene lost 2 bases, with 9 bases spanning the gap. In DNA form, the CDR3 reads TGTGCCAGCAGTTACGGGCAGAGCAACACTGAAGCTTTCTTT. Translation gives CASSYGQSNTEAFF.

V gene TRBV11-3 combines with J gene TRBJ2-3; TRBD2 agrees at 8 bases. The V gene end was trimmed by 5 bases and the J gene end by 1 base; junction bases not matched to a gene: 11. CDR3 length equals 17 residues. Germline V lookup: CDR1 SGHNT, CDR2 YENEEA. CDR3 protein: CASSARTGGARTDTQYF. The CDR3 DNA sequence: TGTGCCAGCAGCGCACGGACGGGGGGGGCCCGCACAGATACGCAGTATTTT.

In its sample, this clone was seen a few times. The CDR3 here is CASSRGDGYYNEQFF. The CDR3 nucleotides read TGTGCCAGCAGCCGGGGGGACGGATACTACAATGAGCAGTTCTTC. This chain links TRBV4-2 with TRBJ2-1, with D perhaps matching TRBD2 (6 bases). The CDR3 is 15 amino acids. V lost 4 bases to trimming and J lost 3 bases, with 13 bases between them. Germline assignment: CDR1 LGHNA and CDR2 YNFKEQ.

CDR3 DNA: TGTGTCAGAAGCTCTAGGACTAGGATGAAGACCCAGTACTTC. This translates into CVRSSRTRMKTQYF. V and J are TRBV7-5 and TRBJ2-5; the D call TRBD2 from the table was never checked on the DNA. TRBV7-5 is deemed a pseudogene. This CDR3 region has 14 residues.

The genes are TRBV25-1 and TRBJ2-1, with TRBD2 identical over 11 bases. CDR1 MGHDK and CDR2 SYGVNS come from the germline V gene. CDR3 length: 18 residues. The trim removed 4 bases at V and 6 bases at J, leaving 14 bases unmatched. The CDR3 DNA reads as TGTGCCAGCAGTGCCTCCACCATCACTAGCGGGGGAGGCAATGAGCAGTTCTTC. It specifies CASSASTITSGGGNEQFF.

The chain carries TRBV30 and TRBJ2-5, with D perhaps matching TRBD1 or TRBD2 (6 bases each). The germline gives CDR1 GTSNPN, CDR2 SVGIG (reference sequence). This CDR3 contains 15 residues. Trimming shortened V by 3 bases and J by 2 bases, and 16 bases separated the two germline ends. The CDR3 sequence is CAWRGGSLTQETQYF. CDR3 coding DNA: TGTGCCTGGAGGGGGGGCAGCCTAACTCAAGAGACCCAGTACTTC.

The CDR3 spells CASSLDGAGANVLTF. CDR3 DNA sequence: TGCGCCAGCAGCTTGGATGGGGCTGGGGCCAACGTCCTGACTTTC. V is TRBV5-1 and J is TRBJ2-6; no clear D. Trimming cost V 0 bases and J 2 bases, with 6 bases left between them. The length of the CDR3 is 15 residues. The germline V gene has CDR1 SGHRS and CDR2 YFSETQ.

This chain connects TRBV4-2 to TRBJ1-1, with 8 nucleotides matching TRBD1. Germline values: CDR1 LGHNA, CDR2 YNFKEQ. J gave up 4 bases and V 1 base, and 20 bases lay outside the gene matches. The CDR3 runs to 20 residues. The CDR3 protein is CASSQAVSSGGYGTATEAFF. DNA for the CDR3: TGTGCCAGCAGCCAAGCGGTATCATCAGGGGGCTACGGGACTGCCACTGAAGCTTTCTTT.

J is TRBJ2-3 and V is TRBV27; D is unresolved. V was pared by 5 bases and J by 6 bases, with 12 bases between. Germline V lookup: CDR1 MNHEY, CDR2 SMNVEV (reference sequence). The CDR3 sequence is 13 residues long. The CDR3 protein is CASSNPGRDTQYF. The DNA for the CDR3 is TGTGCCAGCAGTAATCCAGGACGCGATACGCAGTATTTT.

The chain couples TRBV5-4 to TRBJ1-4; unclear D gene. V was pared by 0 bases and J by 8 bases, with 14 bases between. The germline V gene has CDR1 SGHNT and CDR2 YYREEE (reference sequence). This CDR3 contains 15 residues. CDR3 amino acids: CASSLEGPLGEKLFF. DNA of the CDR3: TGTGCCAGCAGCTTGGAGGGTCCCTTAGGAGAAAAACTGTTTTTT.

The chain is built from TRBV9 and TRBJ1-3; TRBD1 aligns across 9 bases. J lost 4 bases, V lost 4 bases, and 15 bases had no gene match. The CDR3 runs to 18 residues. CDR1 and CDR2 from the germline V gene are SGDLS and YYNGEE. Here the CDR3 DNA reads TGTGCCAGCAGCCCCTGGACAGGGGCTGGGGGGATCGGAAACACCATATATTTT. It codes for CASSPWTGAGGIGNTIYF.

V usage is TRBV10-3 and J usage is TRBJ2-1; TRBD1 aligns across 7 bases. V was clipped by 6 bases and J by 5 bases; unmatched bases: 1. This CDR3 contains 12 residues. The germline V gene encodes CDR1 ENHRY and CDR2 SYGVKD. The CDR3 sequence: CAISGQDNEQFF. The CDR3, as DNA: TGTGCCATCAGCGGACAGGACAATGAGCAGTTCTTC.

V gene TRBV5-1 combines with J gene TRBJ1-3; 7 bases are a match to TRBD1. This CDR3 region has 15 residues. CDR1 is SGHRS and CDR2 is YFSETQ in the germline V gene. The V gene end was trimmed by 4 bases and the J gene end by 10 bases; junction bases not matched to a gene: 14. DNA of the CDR3: TGCGCCAGCAGCCCGACACAGGGGTTGGGTAGGACCATATATTTT. It translates to CASSPTQGLGRTIYF. Variable domain in full (rest from reference TRBV5-1 and TRBJ1-3): KAGVTQTPRYLIKTRGQQVTLSCSPISGHRSVSWYQQTPGQGLQFLFEYFSETQRNKGNFPGRFSGRQFSNSRSEMNVSTLELGDSALYLCASSPTQGLGRTIYFGEGSWLTVV.

The CDR3 region is CASSLADLVRNTQYF. CDR3 coding DNA: TGTGCCAGCAGCTTGGCCGATTTGGTCCGGAATACGCAGTATTTT. This rearrangement joins TRBV5-6 to TRBJ2-3, with unresolved D. CDR3 length equals 15 residues. Trimming removed 0 bases from V and 7 bases from J, with 15 bases in between. CDR1 is SGHDT, CDR2 YYEEEE, per germline.

The chain couples TRBV7-9 to TRBJ1-2, with D possibly matching TRBD1 (5 bases). V shed 5 bases and J shed 3 bases, with 7 bases lying between them. Per germline, CDR1 SEHNR and CDR2 FQNEAQ (reference sequence). The CDR3 is 12 residues long. The CDR3 is CASSAQDYGYTF. In DNA, the CDR3 is TGTGCCAGCAGCGCACAGGACTATGGCTACACCTTC.

The rearrangement links TRBV29-1 to TRBJ2-3; 7 positions agree with TRBD2. V lost 7 bases to trimming and J lost 7 bases; unmatched junction nucleotides: 5. The V gene's germline CDR1 is SQVTM and CDR2 ANQGSEA. The CDR3 consists of 11 residues. CDR3 sequence (DNA): TGCAGCGGCCTACTAGCGAATACGCAGTATTTT. Translation gives CSGLLANTQYF.

The chain recombines TRBV29-1 with TRBJ2-7; D is possibly TRBD1 (5 bases). The CDR3 is 11 residues long. Trimming stripped 5 bases from V and 4 bases from J, with 9 bases between. Per germline, CDR1 SQVTM and CDR2 ANQGSEA. CDR3 amino acids: CSVYRNYEQYF. CDR3 sequence (DNA): TGCAGCGTTTACAGGAATTACGAGCAGTACTTC.